The present T cell receptor (beta chain) was sequenced within a study of identical twins. TCRdb called the 5' RACE reads again in MiXCR, with one record for every CDR3 protein. Of approximately 530,000 distinct CDR3 sequences in the sample, approximately 20% were seen once. Unmatched junction bases numbered 1, after V lost 4 bases and J lost 5 bases. The length of the CDR3 is 12 residues. CDR1 is SNHLY, CDR2 FYNNEI, per germline. This clonotype has just a few counts. These data were likewise used in another study, on yellow fever vaccine responses in identical twins.

The material sequenced was CD4+ T cells sorted from blood. The receptor was derived from a young woman in good health. V and J are TRBV2 and TRBJ1-2; TRBD1 matches at 7 bases. The CDR3 sequence is CASSGTGYGYTF. CDR3 coding DNA: TGTGCCAGCAGTGGGACAGGATATGGCTACACCTTC.